This T cell receptor beta chain was sequenced during a study of T cells in Graves' hyperthyroidism and ophthalmopathy. This clonotype was seen more than once but under ten times. The target antigen is unknown. RNA transcripts yielded amplified TCR beta CDR3 regions. HTBI primers were employed in a first-round RT-PCR of the TCR CDR3. Each CDR3 protein is one row after TCRdb ran MiXCR on the multiplex PCR reads. The sample holds about half a million distinct CDR3 sequences, less than 20% seen once. With duration under 3 months, ophthalmopathy was active: Clinical Activity Score at least 3, NOSPECS at least 4. Each diagnosis was grounded in clinical symptoms, serum thyroxine and TRAb, thyroid ultrasound, and orbital computed tomography. Germline V CDR1 and CDR2: SGHRS, YFSETQ. The CDR3 consists of 15 residues. With 0 bases removed from V and 2 bases from J, the gap between germline ends came to 10 bases.

Study-level findings and limits: Peripheral blood also featured most of the thyroid clonotypes expanded above 0.001.

The chain carries TRBV5-1 and TRBJ2-3; no clear D gene. The TCR was taken from a man aged 35 to 55 with Graves' ophthalmopathy. Specimen: blood. CDR3 in amino acids: CASSLDDSPTDTQYF. CDR3 nucleotide sequence: TGCGCCAGCAGCTTGGATGACTCCCCCACAGATACGCAGTATTTT.